This TCR beta chain was documented in a study of Graves' ophthalmopathy and Graves' hyperthyroidism. Study findings and constraints: Ophthalmopathy was separated from stable hyperthyroidism by a 13-signature model with 85% to 90% sensitivity and around 84% specificity. Blood shared most expanded thyroid clonotypes above 0.001 frequency. At less than 71% sensitivity and approximately 78% specificity, the model predicted progression of the ophthalmopathy.

If patients had other autoimmune diseases, uncontrolled infections, pregnancy or lactation, they were excluded. This clonotype was recorded many times. The antigen is undetermined. CDR1 and CDR2 from the germline V gene are SGHRS and YFSETQ. This CDR3 has 16 amino acids. After removal of 4 bases from V and 4 bases from J, the junction contained 12 bases not matched to a gene. The sequenced template was RNA, covering the TCR beta CDR3 region. HTBI primers primed a first-round RT-PCR, and a second-round multiplex PCR followed. Each CDR3 protein is one row after TCRdb ran MiXCR on the multiplex PCR reads. The table has about 620,000 distinct CDR3 sequences, roughly 20% seen once; the top ten hold roughly 6.9%.

The sequencing sample was made of peripheral blood. The chain couples TRBV5-1 to TRBJ1-2, with 8 positions matching TRBD1. This TCR was recovered from a woman aged 18-29 years with stable Graves' hyperthyroidism. Some clones in this sample may be carry-over from other donors' samples. The CDR3 here is CASSPRGTGGAYGYTF. The CDR3 nucleotides read TGCGCCAGCAGCCCCAGGGGAACAGGGGGTGCCTATGGCTACACCTTC.